This record covers a single T cell receptor (beta chain). Trimming shortened V by 4 bases and J by 0 bases, and 7 bases separated the two germline ends. Germline V lookup: CDR1 SGHRS, CDR2 YFSETQ. This CDR3 is 13 amino acids long. This record comes from a study of blood T cell repertoires in COVID-19. The wider study: Sources were T cells, B-cell-depleted T cells, or PBMCs; the material itself was cDNA or gDNA.

This table comes from immunoSEQ multiplex PCR, and its TCRdb copy is limited to in-frame clones, with some not included. The table includes a few hundred thousand clones, nearly 90% detected once. The sequenced sample consisted of PBMCs or T cells enriched from blood (not recorded which). The TCR comes from a woman aged 55-70 years who had recovered from COVID-19. The genes are TRBV5-1 and TRBJ1-1, with D perhaps matching TRBD1 (5 bases). CDR3 sequence reads: CASSEQVNTEAFF. The CDR3 DNA follows: TGCGCCAGCAGCGAACAGGTGAACACTGAAGCTTTCTTT.